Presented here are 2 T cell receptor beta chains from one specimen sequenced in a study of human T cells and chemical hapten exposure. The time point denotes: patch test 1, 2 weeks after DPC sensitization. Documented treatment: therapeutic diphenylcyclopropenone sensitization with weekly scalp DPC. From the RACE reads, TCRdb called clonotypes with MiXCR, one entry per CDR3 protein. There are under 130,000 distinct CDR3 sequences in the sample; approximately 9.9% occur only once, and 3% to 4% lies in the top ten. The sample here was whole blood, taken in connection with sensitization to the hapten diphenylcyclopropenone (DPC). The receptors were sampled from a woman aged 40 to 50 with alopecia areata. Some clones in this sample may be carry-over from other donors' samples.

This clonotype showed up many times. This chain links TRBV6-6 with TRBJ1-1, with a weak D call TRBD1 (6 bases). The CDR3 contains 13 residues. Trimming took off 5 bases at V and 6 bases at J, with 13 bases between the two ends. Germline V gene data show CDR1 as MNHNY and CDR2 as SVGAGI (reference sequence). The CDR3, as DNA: TGTGCCAGCAGTGCGACAGGCCTTCCTGAAGCTTTCTTT. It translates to CASSATGLPEAFF.

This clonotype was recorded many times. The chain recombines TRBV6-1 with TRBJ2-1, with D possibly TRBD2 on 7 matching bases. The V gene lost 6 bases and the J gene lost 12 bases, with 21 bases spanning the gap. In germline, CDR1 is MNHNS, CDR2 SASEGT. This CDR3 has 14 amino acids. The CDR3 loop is CASRATRGGGLQFF. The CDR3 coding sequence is TGTGCCAGCAGGGCGACTAGGGGAGGGGGGTTGCAGTTCTTC.